The T cell receptor beta chain described here comes from a study of T cells in tuberculosis. Study-level findings and limits: The TCR-beta difference was not significant; alpha differences partly reflected length.

Per germline, CDR1 ENHRY and CDR2 SYGVKD. V lost 2 bases, J lost 0 bases, and 21 bases lay in between. The CDR3 is made up of 19 amino acids. As to time point: new active TB diagnosis, blood taken before or within 7 days of starting treatment. Using immunoSEQ multiplex PCR, the repertoire was profiled, and TCRdb retains in-frame clones only, with some absent. The sample has approximately 49,000 clones; nearly 95% are singletons. A single count supports this clone. As yet, its antigen is unknown. This sample comprised PBMCs, obtained at tuberculosis diagnosis. The receptor was isolated from an adult with tuberculosis. This chain links TRBV10-3 with TRBJ2-3, with a possible D match to TRBD2 (5 bases). For the CDR3, the DNA is TGTGCCATCAGTGAGCCCCTCTCGGGGTCGACATCTAGCACAGATACGCAGTATTTT. This gives the protein CAISEPLSGSTSSTDTQYF.